These T cell receptor beta chains were read from a single sample in a study of T cell repertoires in cytomegalovirus infection. TCRdb re-called the reads through MiXCR, storing one row per CDR3 protein. The sample shows roughly 51,000 distinct CDR3 sequences, over 15% of them seen only once. Antigens for these TCRs are unknown. This specimen was CD8+ T cells from cultured PBMCs, taken from culture after CMV antigen stimulation. The receptor source for this set is a human donor in good health (CMV status not recorded). Some clones in this sample may be carry-over from other donors' samples. CDR3s leave out the opening cysteine and the closing phenylalanine or tryptophan. The size entry is marked missing in some rows and otherwise reads once, few, many or a size class.

-	14	TRBJ1-1	TRBV12-3/TRBV12-4	ASSYSSLGEATEAF
few	11	TRBJ1-1	TRBV19	ASSLPGRTEAF
few	14	TRBJ2-5	TRBV27	ASSPLHEAGQETQY
-	13	TRBJ2-1	TRBV29-1	SVEDGGRADNEQF
once	13	TRBJ2-5	TRBV7-9	ASSLSRSADETQY
-	11	TRBJ2-5	TRBV6-6	ASSYSSKETQY
-	15	TRBJ1-2	TRBV6-5	ASSYSMRGTDLYGYT
few	12	TRBJ2-7	TRBV7-2	ASSIGAGDYEQY
many	13	TRBJ1-1	TRBV7-6	ASSLSTGRNTEAF
few	17	TRBJ1-4	TRBV4-1	ASSQRAGGTGSTNEKLF
-	12	TRBJ1-1	TRBV6-2/TRBV6-3	ASRGTGGNTEAF
-	12	TRBJ1-2	TRBV6-2/TRBV6-3	ASSYSAGIGGYT
-	11	TRBJ2-1	TRBV27	ASTAGDYNEQF
-	17	TRBJ1-5	TRBV7-2	ASSFIGPGTPYSNQPQH
few	12	TRBJ1-3	TRBV7-2	ASSPGGPGNTIY
few	10	TRBJ1-1	TRBV7-9	ASSFLDTEAF
-	11	TRBJ2-5	TRBV19	ASSGDFQETQY
few	10	TRBJ1-6	TRBV2	ASSERGSSLH
few	14	TRBJ1-2	TRBV28	ASRFDGQGLSYGYT
few	15	TRBJ2-4	TRBV6-2/TRBV6-3	ASSYLLGGAGENIQY
-	12	TRBJ2-1	TRBV19	ASSIEKGWDEQF
-	11	TRBJ2-7	TRBV7-2	ASSFDREGEQY
-	12	TRBJ2-7	TRBV29-1	SVEGEGGSYEQY
once	13	TRBJ2-2	TRBV7-9	ANPTGAGNTGELF
many	12	TRBJ2-5	TRBV27	ASSPGNPRETQY
-	12	TRBJ2-2	TRBV24-1	ATRDRANTGELF
-	13	TRBJ1-5	TRBV7-2	ASSLAGTGNQPQH
-	13	TRBJ2-7	TRBV4-1	ASSQGLAGVYEQY
-	14	TRBJ2-1	TRBV7-8	ASSRTAGGPANEQF
few	14	TRBJ2-1	TRBV4-3	ASSQDSSGGASEQF
-	19	TRBJ1-1	TRBV7-2	ASTIQFFTNTGGTTNTEAF